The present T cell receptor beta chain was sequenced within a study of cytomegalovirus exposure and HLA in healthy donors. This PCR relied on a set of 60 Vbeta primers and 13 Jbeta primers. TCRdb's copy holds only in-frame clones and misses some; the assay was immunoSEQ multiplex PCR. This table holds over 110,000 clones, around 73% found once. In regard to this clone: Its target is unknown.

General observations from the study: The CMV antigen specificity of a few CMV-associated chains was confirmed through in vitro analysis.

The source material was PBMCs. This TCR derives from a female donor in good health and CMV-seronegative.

CDR3: CASSLTVSKLDTQYF. The CDR3 DNA reads TGTGCCAGCAGTTTGACAGTCTCAAAACTAGATACGCAGTATTTT. The chain joins TRBV28 to TRBJ2-3; TRBD1 is a possible D gene (5 bases). Trimming removed 3 bases from V and 5 bases from J, with 15 bases in between. The CDR3 sequence is 15 residues long. The V gene's germline CDR1 is MDHEN and CDR2 SYDVKM.